The sequence of this T cell receptor (beta chain) was determined in a study of post-analysis software for immune sequencing data. Overall study context: Patients had relapsing-remitting, secondary progressive or progressive-relapsing multiple sclerosis; some lacked subtype. General study points: TRBV5-6, TRBV5-1 and TRBV20-1 were among 4 or 5 TRBV segments more frequent in patients than controls. Pronounced co-clustering by F measure was evident among identically batched samples. Multiple sclerosis patients had significantly lower normalized Chao1 diversity than controls.

TCR beta cDNA libraries included unique molecular identifiers. TCRdb reanalysed the PCR reads using MiXCR and keeps one entry per CDR3 protein. The sample lists about half a million distinct CDR3 sequences; around 36% were seen once. Remarks on this clonotype: Its antigen is undetermined.

The CDR3 covers 12 residues. With 5 bases removed from V and 5 bases from J, the gap between germline ends came to 12 bases. Germline V gene sequence: CDR1 DFQATT, CDR2 SNEGSKA (reference sequence). The TCR sequence derives from a girl aged 2-17 years with multiple sclerosis. The chain uses TRBV20-1 and TRBJ1-1; D unclear. Material: blood. The CDR3 DNA follows: TGCAGTGCTCATTCAGGAGAAACTGAAGCTTTCTTT. Translated, it gives CSAHSGETEAFF.